The source of this TCR beta chain is a study of Graves' ophthalmopathy and Graves' hyperthyroidism (dated by TCRdb to about 2018). A note on the overall study: Stable hyperthyroidism was defined as no progression to ophthalmopathy within 18 months of follow-up. TCR beta repertoire signatures were used to distinguish Graves' ophthalmopathy from Graves' hyperthyroidism and to predict progression to ophthalmopathy. In total, 135 blood samples were TCR-sequenced: fewer than 50 ophthalmopathy, 75 hyperthyroidism and 17 hyperthyroidism-to-ophthalmopathy patients. To explore V-J signatures that separate ophthalmopathy from hyperthyroidism, a discovery set of around 97 patients was enrolled, consisting of under 50 with ophthalmopathy and roughly 57 with stable hyperthyroidism. An independent validation cohort comprised around 19 hyperthyroidism patients and 15 to 17 patients who later progressed from hyperthyroidism to ophthalmopathy. In roughly 6 hyperthyroidism patients, T-cell repertoires of thyroid tissue and blood were compared. After sampling, hyperthyroidism patients received methimazole starting at 30 mg daily, and ophthalmopathy patients received high-dose intravenous methylprednisolone. What the work shows at the level of the full study, not this receptor alone: Most expanded thyroid clonotypes with a frequency above 0.001 also appeared in blood, which suggests that blood repertoires may reflect the immune response in the thyroid. In cross-validation, the 13-signature model distinguished ophthalmopathy from stable hyperthyroidism with just over 85% sensitivity and around 81% specificity, and in the test set the corresponding values were roughly 80% and 76%. Sample size was not statistically predetermined, and group allocation was not concealed from the investigators. In validation, the model predicted ophthalmopathy progression with 70.59% sensitivity and less than 80% specificity; around twelve predicted patients were CT-confirmed with GO in a median of approximately six months.

For repertoire sequencing, TCR beta CDR3 regions were amplified from RNA transcripts. The first round was an RT-PCR using HTBI primers with the Qiagen OneStep RT-PCR kit, and this first round was followed by a second-round multiplex PCR, then size selection and purification. Sequencing of the libraries was carried out on an Illumina HiSeq2000 in paired-end mode with 100 bp reads. The authors' pipeline ran thus. SOAPnuke was used to process the reads, removing any read that contained adapters or uncalled bases, had a mean Phred below 15, or lacked an exact match to the constant primer or identifier. COPE v1.2.5 was used to merge the high-quality paired reads. Each unique nucleotide sequence was treated as a clonotype, and MiTCR v1.1 was used to align the clonotypes to the IMGT TRB V, D and J references. Only V-J combinations with frequency above 0.0001 were analysed, covering approximately 99% of repertoires. A TCR clonal expansion and chaos score per V-J combination was defined as the ratio of F50 clonal expansion to chaos observed in the TCRdist matrix. Welch's t-statistics and random forest were used to reduce features to about 13 V-J combinations, which were fed into a naive Bayes classifier. The similarity between thyroid and blood repertoires was quantified using the Morisita-Horn index. TCRdb's own reprocessing of the public reads used fastp at Q25 and MiXCR and kept productive beta chains. For every CDR3 protein sequence, its rows merge into one entry that carries the most common genes and DNA. These V and J calls rely on TCRdb rather than the paper's analysis. The sample table holds about 500,000 distinct CDR3 sequences, of which approximately 37% were seen once. The top ten clonotypes cover around 4.6% of the sample.

Hyperthyroidism patients were newly diagnosed, with disease duration under 2 months, and aged 18 to 65 years. Anyone with other autoimmune diseases, uncontrolled infections, pregnancy or lactation was excluded from the study. Diagnosis relied on clinical symptoms, serum thyroxine, TRAb, thyroid ultrasound and orbital computed tomography. Trizol reagent was used to extract the total RNA, and its quality was then checked on an Agilent 2100 Bioanalyzer. This clonotype was seen repeatedly, ten times or more. It has no known antigen specificity. Base qualities are not recorded, but no much larger clone differs from it by a single base. Source material: peripheral blood or thyroid tissue (not recorded which). The source of this sequence is an adult man with Graves' hyperthyroidism.

The DNA sequence follows: TGTGCCAGCAGCCCAAGTATCACGGAGACCCAGTACTTC. Its protein product is CASSPSITETQYF. The chain uses TRBV5-6 and TRBJ2-5, with no reliable assignment of the D segment. The CDR3 spans 13 residues, from the cysteine through the phenylalanine. The CDR3 DNA has 39 bases and is translated from base 1. The junction carries 12 bases between V and J, which are trimmed by 4 bases and 5 bases respectively. Looking up the germline V gene yields CDR1 SGHDT and CDR2 YYEEEE. Where the CDR3 stops, the reference TRBV5-6 and TRBJ2-5 genes take over; the full variable domain is DAGVTQSPTHLIKTRGQQVTLRCSPKSGHDTVSWYQQALGQGPQFIFQYYEEEERQRGNFPDRFSGHQFPNYSSELNVNALLLGDSALYLCASSPSITETQYFGPGTRLLVL.